This TCR beta chain was sequenced for a study of CD8+CD57+ T cells in acquired aplastic anemia. Patients chosen for sequencing had CD8+CD57+ cells that had expanded, as shown by flow cytometry. The enrolled patients all had severe acquired aplastic anemia. All patients were therapy-naive when blood was sampled. The TCR beta profiling, which covered VDJ combination and CDR3 sequence, was carried out using genomic DNA as the template. TCRdb itself ran the reads through MiXCR, one entry per CDR3 protein. The sample holds about 160,000 distinct CDR3 sequences, 40% to 50% seen once. Germline V gene sequence: CDR1 MNHNS, CDR2 SASEGT. The CDR3 covers 17 residues. The V segment lost 6 bases and the J segment 6 bases; nucleotides outside the gene matches: 14. There are a few counts of this clonotype.

The chain couples TRBV6-1 to TRBJ1-2, with 12 bases aligning to TRBD1. This receptor was identified in a human donor with aplastic anemia. Sequenced sample: sorted CD4+, CD8+, or CD8+CD57+ T cells (not recorded which) from PBMCs. This CDR3 is CASSQYGTGGEGNGYTF. The CDR3 DNA reads as TGTGCCAGCAGCCAATACGGGACAGGGGGCGAAGGAAATGGCTACACCTTC.